The 17 T cell receptor beta chains in this list originate from one sample, sequenced in a study of blood T cell repertoires in COVID-19. Sequencing was performed with immunoSEQ multiplex PCR; in TCRdb, only in-frame clones are kept and a portion is missing. The table records over 60,000 clones, about three quarters of them present only once. Sequenced material: peripheral blood. All receptors come from a human donor in a cohort sampled during active COVID-19.

CDR3 residues: CASSVVSAPGNEQFF. In DNA form, the CDR3 reads TGTGCCAGCAGCGTAGTCAGCGCTCCCGGCAATGAGCAGTTCTTC. The chain has TRBV9 and TRBJ2-1; D not certain. The CDR3 contains 15 residues. V was pared by 0 bases and J by 6 bases, with 13 bases between. CDR1 and CDR2 (germline): SGDLS, YYNGEE. Drawing the rest from reference TRBV9 and TRBJ2-1, the complete variable domain is DSGVTQTPKHLITATGQRVTLRCSPRSGDLSVYWYQQSLDQGLQFLIQYYNGEERAKGNILERFSAQQFPDLHSELNLSSLELGDSALYFCASSVVSAPGNEQFFGPGTRLTVL.

V is TRBV7-9 and J is TRBJ1-1; D perhaps matches TRBD1 (6 bases). The CDR3 length is 13 residues. Germline V gives CDR1 SEHNR, CDR2 FQNEAQ (reference sequence). V was cut by 5 bases and J by 1 base, with 8 bases left in between. CDR3 nucleotides: TGTGCCAGCAGCCAACAGGGGAACACTGAAGCTTTCTTT. Translated: CASSQQGNTEAFF.

V and J are TRBV18 and TRBJ1-1; D gene unclear. Between the trimmed V and J ends, which lost 4 bases and 2 bases, there was a span of 14 bases. The CDR3 runs to 15 residues. Germline CDR1 is KGHSH and CDR2 is LQKENI. CDR3 bases: TGTGCCAGCTCACGAAAGGGAGGAATAAACACTGAAGCTTTCTTT. It is translated as CASSRKGGINTEAFF.

DNA for the CDR3: TGTGCCAGCAGTTCCGGGACAGTTAGTTATGGCTACACCTTC. Its protein is CASSSGTVSYGYTF. V usage is TRBV28 and J usage is TRBJ1-2; 7 bases fit TRBD1. There are 14 residues in the CDR3. CDR1 and CDR2 (germline): MDHEN, SYDVKM. The J segment lost 5 bases and the V segment lost 4 bases, leaving 7 bases of the junction unmatched.

This chain uses TRBV27 with TRBJ2-7, with 10 nucleotides matching TRBD1. This CDR3 spans 13 amino acids. J was trimmed by 1 base and V by 8 bases; bases with no gene match: 2. Germline V CDR1 and CDR2: MNHEY, SMNVEV (reference sequence). CDR3 coding DNA: TGTGCCAGCTGGACAGGGGGTTCCTACGAGCAGTACTTC. It codes for CASWTGGSYEQYF.

The chain uses TRBV10-3 and TRBJ1-1; TRBD1 matches 9 bases. After removal of 8 bases from V and 0 bases from J, the junction contained 10 bases not matched to a gene. CDR1 ENHRY and CDR2 SYGVKD come from the germline V gene. The CDR3 length is 16 residues. The CDR3 nucleotides read TGTGCCATCTATGGGGGGACAGGGAGCCTGAACACTGAAGCTTTCTTT. Amino acids: CAIYGGTGSLNTEAFF.

This clone was seen only once. The chain carries TRBV28 and TRBJ2-5, with D unresolved. V dropped 5 bases and J dropped 5 bases, with 12 bases sitting between them. CDR3 size: 13 residues. Per germline, CDR1 MDHEN and CDR2 SYDVKM. The chain's CDR3 is CASSPQDRETQYF. In DNA form, the CDR3 reads TGTGCCAGCAGTCCCCAGGATAGGGAGACCCAGTACTTC.

The chain couples TRBV4-1 to TRBJ1-5; 7 nucleotides line up with TRBD1. The CDR3 spans 14 residues. Germline assignment: CDR1 MGHRA and CDR2 YSYEKL. Trimming took 4 bases from V and 6 from J; bases not matched to a gene: 6. Written as DNA, the CDR3 is TGCGCCAGCAGCCTGACAGGGTTCGTTCAGCCCCAGCATTTT. This sequence encodes CASSLTGFVQPQHF.

The V and J genes are TRBV21-1 and TRBJ1-5; the table's TRBD1 call for D was not verified on the DNA. TRBV21-1 is flagged as a pseudogene. The CDR3 runs to 16 residues. The CDR3 DNA follows: TGTGCCAACGCGCTTCCCACCCGACAGGGCAATCAGCCCCAGCATTTT. Translated: CANALPTRQGNQPQHF.

This rearrangement joins TRBV6-1 to TRBJ2-2, with 10 bases fitting TRBD2. V gave up 5 bases and J gave up 6 bases; unmatched junction bases: 6. Germline CDR1 is MNHNS and CDR2 is SASEGT. CDR3 size: 15 residues. The CDR3 nucleotides read TGTGCCAGCAGTTCAGTAGCGGGAGGATCCGGGGAGCTGTTTTTT. Amino acids: CASSSVAGGSGELFF.

V is TRBV5-4 and J is TRBJ2-3; 7 bases fit TRBD1. The germline CDR1 and CDR2 sequences are SGHNT and YYREEE (reference sequence). V gave up 0 bases and J gave up 5 bases; unmatched junction bases: 12. The CDR3 extends over 17 amino acids. DNA of the CDR3: TGTGCCAGCAGCTTGGAGGGGGCCCCCACCTTAAGAGATACGCAGTATTTT. Its protein product is CASSLEGAPTLRDTQYF. Filled out from reference TRBV5-4 and TRBJ2-3, the complete variable domain reads ETGVTQSPTHLIKTRGQQVTLRCSSQSGHNTVSWYQQALGQGPQFIFQYYREEENGRGNFPPRFSGLQFPNYSSELNVNALELDDSALYLCASSLEGAPTLRDTQYFGPGTRLTVL.

The chain carries TRBV6-2 or TRBV6-3 and TRBJ1-1; 7 bases match TRBD1. The V segment lost 4 bases and the J segment 1 base; nucleotides outside the gene matches: 3. The CDR3 extends over 14 amino acids. CDR1 MNHEY and CDR2 SVGEGT come from the germline V gene. The CDR3 loop reads CASSSNRGNTEAFF. The CDR3 DNA reads as TGTGCCAGCAGTTCAAACAGGGGGAACACTGAAGCTTTCTTT.

The rearrangement joins TRBV3-1 (or the pseudogene TRBV3-2) to TRBJ2-2, with D tentatively TRBD2 (5 bases). The CDR3 contains 14 residues. The V gene lost 4 bases and the J gene lost 5 bases, with 11 bases spanning the gap. In germline, CDR1 is LGHDT, CDR2 YNNKEL (reference sequence). The DNA for the CDR3 is TGTGCCAGCAGCCCGGGATTGGGGACCGGGGAGCTGTTTTTT. Translating gives CASSPGLGTGELFF.

The chain joins TRBV9 to TRBJ2-2; D perhaps matches TRBD2 (7 bases). CDR3 length: 16 residues. Germline V gives CDR1 SGDLS, CDR2 YYNGEE. V lost 3 bases to trimming and J lost 1 base, with 13 bases between them. The CDR3 spells CASSAQGGGNTGELFF. The CDR3 DNA reads as TGTGCCAGCAGCGCCCAAGGGGGGGGGAACACCGGGGAGCTGTTTTTT.

This chain uses TRBV18 with TRBJ1-5, with 10 bases fitting TRBD1. The CDR3 loop spans 14 amino acids. The germline CDR1 and CDR2 sequences are KGHSH and LQKENI. J gave up 11 bases and V 2 bases, and 6 bases lay outside the gene matches. CDR3 bases: TGTGCCAGCTCACCAGGGACAGGGGAGAGGGCCCAGCATTTT. Encoded protein: CASSPGTGERAQHF. The full variable domain, its missing parts supplied by reference TRBV18 and TRBJ1-5, is NAGVMQNPRHLVRRRGQEARLRCSPMKGHSHVYWYRQLPEEGLKFMVYLQKENIIDESGMPKERFSAEFPKEGPSILRIQQVVRGDSAAYFCASSPGTGERAQHFGDGTRLSIL.

A single count supports this clone. This chain uses TRBV4-1 with TRBJ1-2; D gene ambiguous. The V end was cut by 0 bases, the J end by 8 bases, with 16 bases between. Per germline, CDR1 MGHRA and CDR2 YSYEKL. The length of the CDR3 is 15 residues. Here the CDR3 DNA reads TGCGCCAGCAGCCAAGAAGGAATGGCGGCACGGGGCTACACCTTC. Translated: CASSQEGMAARGYTF.

The chain links TRBV6-5 to TRBJ2-1; no definite D call. Between the trimmed V and J ends, which lost 6 bases and 0 bases, there was a span of 9 bases. Germline V gives CDR1 MNHEY, CDR2 SVGAGI. This CDR3 has 14 amino acids. CDR3: CASSLDLSYNEQFF. The CDR3 nucleotides are TGTGCCAGCAGCCTAGATCTCTCCTACAATGAGCAGTTCTTC.